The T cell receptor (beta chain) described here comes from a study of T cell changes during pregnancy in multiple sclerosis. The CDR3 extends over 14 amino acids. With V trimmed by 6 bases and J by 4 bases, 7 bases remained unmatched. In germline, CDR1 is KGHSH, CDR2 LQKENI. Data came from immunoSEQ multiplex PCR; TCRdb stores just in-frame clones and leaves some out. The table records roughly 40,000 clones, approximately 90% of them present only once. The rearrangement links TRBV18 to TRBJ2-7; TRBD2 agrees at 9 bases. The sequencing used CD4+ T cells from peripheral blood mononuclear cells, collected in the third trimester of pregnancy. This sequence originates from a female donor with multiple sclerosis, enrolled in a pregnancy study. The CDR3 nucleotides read TGTGCCAGCTCGCGGGGGGGCTCCTTTTACGAGCAGTACTTC. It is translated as CASSRGGSFYEQYF.